Included here is one T cell receptor beta chain sequence, with context. Its specificity is not known. The sample belongs to a study of post-analysis software for immune sequencing data. Overall study: There were relapsing-remitting, secondary progressive and progressive-relapsing multiple sclerosis among the disease courses included. Overall study findings and caveats: Controls showed significantly higher normalized Chao1 diversity than did multiple sclerosis patients. Strong co-clustering by F measure linked samples that shared a preparation batch. Compared with controls, patients had more of about five TRBV segments, including TRBV5-6, TRBV5-1 and TRBV20-1.

cDNA libraries for TCR beta contained unique molecular identifiers. Researchers reported roughly 510,000 cDNA molecules coming from approximately 0.91 to 9.4 million T cells. From the PCR reads, TCRdb called clonotypes with MiXCR, one entry per CDR3 protein. The profile shows roughly 400,000 distinct CDR3 sequences, 35% to 45% of them singletons. The CDR3 is 14 amino acids. Between the trimmed V and J ends, which lost 2 bases and 2 bases, there was a span of 9 bases. From germline, CDR1 is MNHNS and CDR2 SASEGT. This receptor was taken from a girl aged 2-10 years with multiple sclerosis. The material sequenced was blood. This chain connects TRBV6-1 to TRBJ1-2; D gene uncertain. The CDR3 sequence: CASSENGLNYGYTF. The CDR3 region has the DNA TGTGCCAGCAGTGAAAACGGCTTAAACTATGGCTACACCTTC.